These T cell receptor beta chains were read from a single sample in a study of T cell responses to AZD1222 COVID-19 vaccine. The method was immunoSEQ multiplex PCR; TCRdb's version includes in-frame clones alone and lacks a portion of them. Of a few hundred thousand clones detected, over 85% appear once; the ten largest clones hold about 0.5%. Specimen: peripheral blood, collected on day 0 of AZD1222 vaccination. The origin of the receptors is an adult in good health. Each CDR3 is given without its conserved first and last residue. Fields, in order: V gene, D gene, CDR3 protein. D genes are given only for firm matches.

v_call: TRBV7-9
d_call: TRBD2
cdr3_aa: ASSPSGSTQY

v_call: TRBV11-2
d_call: -
cdr3_aa: ASSLMGGSSTDTQY

v_call: TRBV29-1
d_call: TRBD1
cdr3_aa: SVVAGDRSTEAF

v_call: TRBV7-2
d_call: TRBD2
cdr3_aa: ASSLGSGGYEQY

v_call: TRBV2
d_call: -
cdr3_aa: AREGSSPLSYNEQF

v_call: TRBV11-2
d_call: -
cdr3_aa: ASSLGVGVGTQY

v_call: TRBV10-3
d_call: -
cdr3_aa: AISRELGTTETQY

v_call: TRBV27
d_call: TRBD1
cdr3_aa: ASSLFPTGGYEQF

v_call: TRBV19
d_call: -
cdr3_aa: ASSISPYSNQPQH

v_call: TRBV11-2
d_call: -
cdr3_aa: ASSLDPLKGGEQY

v_call: TRBV7-3
d_call: -
cdr3_aa: ASSRVGGDEQY

v_call: TRBV6-5
d_call: TRBD2
cdr3_aa: ARRGGDEQF

v_call: TRBV7-8
d_call: -
cdr3_aa: ASSLGLASTGELF

v_call: TRBV7-9
d_call: TRBD2
cdr3_aa: ASSISGGGQF

v_call: TRBV9
d_call: -
cdr3_aa: ASSTQGGRGYT

v_call: TRBV3-1/TRBV3-2
d_call: TRBD1
cdr3_aa: ASSQLGGTGGYEQY

v_call: TRBV6-5
d_call: TRBD1
cdr3_aa: ATRTGTGNTIY

v_call: TRBV7-9
d_call: -
cdr3_aa: ASSVQETQY

v_call: TRBV5-1
d_call: -
cdr3_aa: ASSPLGGGGTEAF

v_call: TRBV28
d_call: TRBD1
cdr3_aa: ASSSWTGQGNYGYT

v_call: TRBV5-1
d_call: TRBD1
cdr3_aa: ASSPLPGQGTSYEQY

v_call: TRBV4-2
d_call: -
cdr3_aa: ASSQGPSPLH

v_call: TRBV28
d_call: -
cdr3_aa: ASSLPPQGVVKNIQY

v_call: TRBV3-1/TRBV3-2
d_call: -
cdr3_aa: ASSPTYNEQF

v_call: TRBV4-3
d_call: TRBD2
cdr3_aa: ASSETSGVTYEQY

v_call: TRBV5-1
d_call: -
cdr3_aa: ASSFTVEAAEAF

v_call: TRBV10-3
d_call: TRBD1
cdr3_aa: AIRGQGGYT

v_call: TRBV9
d_call: TRBD2
cdr3_aa: ASSVGGIGNEQY

v_call: TRBV7-9
d_call: TRBD1
cdr3_aa: ASSPGQGRGNQPQH

v_call: TRBV28
d_call: -
cdr3_aa: ASTPGDTNNQPQH

v_call: TRBV28
d_call: -
cdr3_aa: ASSLWQGGGADTQY

v_call: TRBV19
d_call: -
cdr3_aa: ASSGYYEQY

v_call: TRBV3-1/TRBV3-2
d_call: -
cdr3_aa: ASSNRGGSNQPQH

v_call: TRBV2
d_call: TRBD2
cdr3_aa: ASSDPLTSGAQY

v_call: TRBV27
d_call: TRBD2
cdr3_aa: ASGAVRLAGADNEQF

v_call: TRBV4-1
d_call: -
cdr3_aa: ASSQAPGGISNQPQH

v_call: TRBV5-1
d_call: TRBD2
cdr3_aa: ASSAGTSGRYEQF

v_call: TRBV18
d_call: TRBD1
cdr3_aa: ASSPQEGANTEAF

v_call: TRBV9
d_call: TRBD2
cdr3_aa: ASSVGGLAGYNEQF

v_call: TRBV7-9
d_call: -
cdr3_aa: ASSFGSTDTQY

v_call: TRBV5-1
d_call: TRBD2
cdr3_aa: ACSGGSYNEQF

v_call: TRBV18
d_call: TRBD1
cdr3_aa: ASSPNRGDQPQH

v_call: TRBV28
d_call: -
cdr3_aa: ASRAGLLGTNEKLF

v_call: TRBV5-4
d_call: TRBD2
cdr3_aa: ASSFEGLAIHEQY

v_call: TRBV18
d_call: TRBD1
cdr3_aa: ASSPKTGGFDSPLH

v_call: TRBV7-3
d_call: -
cdr3_aa: ASSLSRNTEAF

v_call: TRBV6-5
d_call: TRBD1
cdr3_aa: ASSNTGTGGNEQF

v_call: TRBV6-2/TRBV6-3
d_call: -
cdr3_aa: ASSYSTRPDTQY

v_call: TRBV6-1
d_call: -
cdr3_aa: ATRRVIYNEQF

v_call: TRBV6-2/TRBV6-3
d_call: -
cdr3_aa: ASSYPGGNYGYT